This is a list of T cell receptor beta chains from one sample in a study of neurological immune-mediated disorders. TCRdb independently ran MiXCR on the 5' RACE reads; one entry per CDR3 protein. Among roughly 62,000 distinct CDR3 sequences listed, 2% to 2.5% were seen once. Sequenced material: PBMCs. The receptors originated from a man aged 45-60 years with multiple sclerosis. Each CDR3 is given with its conserved first and last residue. Each record gives: clone size, D gene, V gene, J gene, CDR3 protein, CDR3 DNA. The D gene is left open where the match is weak. Size is omitted from some rows. Given values are once, few, many or a class for expanded clones.

size: many
D: -
V: TRBV9
J: TRBJ1-3
CDR3: CASSPLSGVNTIYF
DNA: TGTGCCAGCAGCCCCCTGTCGGGGGTCAACACCATATATTTT

size: many
D: -
V: TRBV10-3
J: TRBJ1-6
CDR3: CAITEADYSPLHF
DNA: TGTGCCATCACCGAGGCTGACTATTCACCCCTCCACTTT

size: -
D: -
V: TRBV11-2
J: TRBJ1-1
CDR3: CASSATKGATEAFF
DNA: TGTGCCAGCAGCGCGACCAAGGGTGCCACTGAAGCTTTCTTT

size: many
D: -
V: TRBV20-1
J: TRBJ1-2
CDR3: CSASSGGDDGYTF
DNA: TGCAGTGCTAGCTCCGGGGGCGACGATGGCTACACCTTC

size: many
D: -
V: TRBV19
J: TRBJ2-7
CDR3: CASSIGEGYEQYF
DNA: TGTGCCAGTAGTATAGGTGAGGGCTACGAGCAGTACTTC

size: many
D: TRBD1
V: TRBV4-1
J: TRBJ1-5
CDR3: CASSKGQGSDQPQHF
DNA: TGCGCCAGCAGCAAAGGACAGGGGAGCGATCAGCCCCAGCATTTT

size: many
D: TRBD1
V: TRBV6-2/TRBV6-3
J: TRBJ2-2
CDR3: CASRWTGTVNTGELFF
DNA: TGTGCCAGCAGATGGACAGGGACTGTGAACACCGGGGAGCTGTTTTTT

size: many
D: TRBD1
V: TRBV20-1
J: TRBJ2-5
CDR3: CSATARDRGRLGETQYF
DNA: TGCAGTGCTACGGCTCGGGACAGGGGGCGTTTAGGAGAGACCCAGTACTTC

size: many
D: -
V: TRBV6-2/TRBV6-3
J: TRBJ2-1
CDR3: CASRPLDGWNEQFF
DNA: TGTGCCAGCAGACCCCTCGACGGGTGGAATGAGCAGTTCTTC

size: many
D: -
V: TRBV7-9
J: TRBJ2-7
CDR3: CASSPAGLHYEQYF
DNA: TGTGCCAGCAGCCCGGCCGGACTACACTACGAGCAGTACTTC

size: many
D: TRBD1
V: TRBV7-2
J: TRBJ2-7
CDR3: CASSQGGDRAYEQYF
DNA: TGTGCCAGCAGCCAAGGGGGGGACAGGGCCTACGAGCAGTACTTC